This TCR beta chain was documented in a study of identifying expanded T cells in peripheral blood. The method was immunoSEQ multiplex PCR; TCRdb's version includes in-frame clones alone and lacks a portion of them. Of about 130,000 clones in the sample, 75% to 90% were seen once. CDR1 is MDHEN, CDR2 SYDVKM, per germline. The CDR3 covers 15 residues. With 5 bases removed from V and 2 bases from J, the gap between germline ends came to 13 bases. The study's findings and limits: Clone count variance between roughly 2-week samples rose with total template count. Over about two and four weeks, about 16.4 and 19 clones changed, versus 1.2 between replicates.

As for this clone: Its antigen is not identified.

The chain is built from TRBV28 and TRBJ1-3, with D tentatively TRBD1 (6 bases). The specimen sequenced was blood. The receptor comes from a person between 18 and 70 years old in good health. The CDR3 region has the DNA TGTGCCAGCAGTAGCACAGGGAGGGCTGGAAACACCATATATTTT. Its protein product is CASSSTGRAGNTIYF. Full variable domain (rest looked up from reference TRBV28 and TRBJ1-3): DVKVTQSSRYLVKRTGEKVFLECVQDMDHENMFWYRQDPGLGLRLIYFSYDVKMKEKGDIPEGYSVSREKKERFSLILESASTNQTSMYLCASSSTGRAGNTIYFGEGSWLTVV.